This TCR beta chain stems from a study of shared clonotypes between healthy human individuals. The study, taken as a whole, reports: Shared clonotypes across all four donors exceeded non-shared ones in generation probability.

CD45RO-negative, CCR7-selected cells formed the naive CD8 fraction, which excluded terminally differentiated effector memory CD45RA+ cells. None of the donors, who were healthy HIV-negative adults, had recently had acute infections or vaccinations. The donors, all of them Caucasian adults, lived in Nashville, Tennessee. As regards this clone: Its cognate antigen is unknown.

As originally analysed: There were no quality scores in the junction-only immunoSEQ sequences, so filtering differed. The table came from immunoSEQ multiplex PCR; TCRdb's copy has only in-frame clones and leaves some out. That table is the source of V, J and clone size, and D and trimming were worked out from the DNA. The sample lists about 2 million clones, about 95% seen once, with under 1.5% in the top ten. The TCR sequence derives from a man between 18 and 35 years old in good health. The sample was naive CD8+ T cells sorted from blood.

CDR3 sequence: CASSLWSGSMDEQFF. CDR3 DNA sequence: TGCGCCAGCAGCCTTTGGAGCGGGAGTATGGATGAGCAGTTCTTC. The chain carries TRBV4-3 and TRBJ2-1, with 8 bases fitting TRBD2. With 4 bases clipped from V and 8 bases from J, the junction kept 10 bases outside the gene matches. Germline CDR1 reads LGHNA; CDR2 reads YSLEER. CDR3 size: 15 residues.